This entry lists 32 T cell receptor beta chains sequenced from one sample in a study of blood T cell repertoires in COVID-19. Repertoires were generated with immunoSEQ multiplex PCR, while TCRdb's copy carries only in-frame clones and drops some. The sample shows under 350,000 clones, 75% to 95% of them seen only once. The sequenced sample was peripheral blood. The origin of the receptors is a woman in her thirties with COVID-19, enrolled during active disease.

This chain joins TRBV28 and TRBJ1-1, with D maybe TRBD1 (6 bases). The V end lost 7 bases, the J end lost 11 bases, and 14 bases lay between the germline ends. The germline V gene has CDR1 MDHEN and CDR2 SYDVKM. This CDR3 region has 11 residues. Here the CDR3 DNA reads TGTGCCAGCACGCAGGACAGCTCCGCTTTCTTT. Its translation is CASTQDSSAFF.

V is TRBV19 and J is TRBJ1-3; 8 bases are shared with TRBD1. V lost 3 bases and J lost 4; bases outside the gene matches: 5. Germline V lookup: CDR1 LNHDA, CDR2 SQIVND (reference sequence). This CDR3 has 15 residues. In nucleotides, the CDR3 is TGTGCCAGTAGTATTGGACAGGGTTCGGGAAACACCATATATTTT. Translated, it gives CASSIGQGSGNTIYF.

CDR3 DNA: TGTGCCAGCAGCTACGACAGGGGGCCCTACGAGCAGTACTTC. This translates into CASSYDRGPYEQYF. The chain employs TRBV13 and TRBJ2-7; TRBD1 matches at 10 bases. The CDR3 covers 14 residues. The V gene end was trimmed by 4 bases and the J gene end by 2 bases; junction bases not matched to a gene: 2. Germline lookup yields CDR1 PRHDT and CDR2 FYEKMQ (reference sequence). The whole variable domain, filled in from reference TRBV13 and TRBJ2-7, reads AAGVIQSPRHLIKEKRETATLKCYPIPRHDTVYWYQQGPGQDPQFLISFYEKMQSDKGSIPDRFSAQQFSDYHSELNMSSLELGDSALYFCASSYDRGPYEQYFGPGTRLTVT.

The chain recombines TRBV5-1 with TRBJ1-2; D is uncertain. Per germline, CDR1 SGHRS and CDR2 YFSETQ. Trimming shortened V by 4 bases and J by 7 bases, and 20 bases separated the two germline ends. The CDR3 is made up of 15 amino acids. The CDR3, as DNA: TGCGCCAGCAGCCCTATAGCCCCTTTAGTAGGTGGCTACACCTTC. Its translation is CASSPIAPLVGGYTF.

Turning to this clone: It may be a read error: a sequence one base away is much more abundant. The V call is TRBV3-1 (or the pseudogene TRBV3-2), the J call TRBJ1-5; no clear D gene. From germline, CDR1 is LGHDT and CDR2 YNNKEL (reference sequence). The CDR3 sequence is 12 residues long. V was cut by 4 bases and J by 4 bases, with 5 bases left in between. CDR3 nucleotides: TGTGCCAGCAGCCTTCTAAATCAGCCCCAGCATTTT. Translated, it gives CASSLLNQPQHF.

The CDR3 spells CASSSIVDTQYF. CDR3 nucleotides: TGTGCCAGCTCATCCATAGTGGATACGCAGTATTTT. The chain has TRBV18 and TRBJ2-3, with D uncertain. The V gene lost 5 bases and the J gene lost 6 bases, with 9 bases spanning the gap. The germline V gene encodes CDR1 KGHSH and CDR2 LQKENI. CDR3 length: 12 residues.

V and J are TRBV5-1 and TRBJ1-1; D possibly corresponds to TRBD1 (5 bases). Germline-derived CDR1 and CDR2 are SGHRS and YFSETQ. The CDR3 has 13 amino acids. Trimming cost V 5 bases and J 4 bases, with 12 bases left between them. CDR3: CASRLGDGTEAFF. Written as DNA, the CDR3 is TGCGCCAGCAGATTAGGGGATGGCACTGAAGCTTTCTTT.

The chain joins TRBV5-4 to TRBJ1-1, with 8 positions matching TRBD1. J was trimmed by 0 bases and V by 4 bases; bases with no gene match: 5. CDR3 length equals 15 residues. CDR1 and CDR2 from the germline V gene are SGHNT and YYREEE (reference sequence). CDR3 in amino acids: CASSPRTGMNTEAFF. The CDR3 DNA reads TGTGCCAGCAGCCCCCGGACAGGGATGAACACTGAAGCTTTCTTT.

The rearrangement uses TRBV7-9 and TRBJ1-1, with 7 bases that match TRBD1. The V and J ends lost 5 bases and 5 bases, in that order; junction bases with no gene match: 5. This CDR3 is 13 amino acids long. Germline-derived CDR1 and CDR2 are SEHNR and FQNEAQ (reference sequence). The DNA of the CDR3 is TGTGCCAGCAGCCCAGGGGGTCGGACTGAAGCTTTCTTT. Protein product: CASSPGGRTEAFF.

The V gene is TRBV6-4, the J gene TRBJ2-3; 12 nucleotides line up with TRBD2. This CDR3 comprises 16 residues. The V and J ends lost 4 bases and 0 bases, in that order; junction bases with no gene match: 2. Germline CDR1 MRHNA, CDR2 SNTAGT. The CDR3 loop is CASSAGTSGSTDTQYF. Written as DNA, the CDR3 is TGTGCCAGCAGTGCCGGGACTAGCGGGAGCACAGATACGCAGTATTTT.

V is TRBV6-5 and J is TRBJ1-6; D gene unclear. The CDR3 covers 14 residues. Germline CDR1 and CDR2: MNHEY and SVGAGI. Trimming cost V 4 bases and J 6 bases, with 10 bases left between them. The CDR3 nucleotides are TGTGCCAGCAGTTCGAAGGGAGCTAATTCACCCCTCCACTTT. Translated, it gives CASSSKGANSPLHF.

This chain connects TRBV18 to TRBJ1-2; D is undetermined. The germline V gene encodes CDR1 KGHSH and CDR2 LQKENI. Trimming removed 1 base from V and 0 bases from J, with 9 bases in between. This CDR3 contains 15 residues. The CDR3 region is CASSPLQLANYGYTF. DNA of the CDR3: TGTGCCAGCTCACCACTACAGTTGGCTAACTATGGCTACACCTTC.

V gene TRBV29-1 combines with J gene TRBJ2-7, with 8 bases matching TRBD2. J was trimmed by 4 bases and V by 7 bases; bases with no gene match: 21. The CDR3 extends over 17 amino acids. The germline V gene has CDR1 SQVTM and CDR2 ANQGSEA. In DNA form, the CDR3 reads TGCAGCGCGGTGGGGGGGGCAGCGGGAGCAGGAGGATACGAGCAGTACTTC. This codes for CSAVGGAAGAGGYEQYF.

The chain carries TRBV6-5 and TRBJ2-2, with D uncertain. This CDR3 is built from 14 residues. Germline V gene data show CDR1 as MNHEY and CDR2 as SVGAGI. The V and J ends lost 4 bases and 4 bases respectively, with 10 bases between them. CDR3 in DNA: TGTGCCAGCAGTTCATCAGTATCCACCGGGGAGCTGTTTTTT. Its translation is CASSSSVSTGELFF.

CDR3 DNA: TGTGCCAGCTCACCGGCGAGCGGAGAGACCCAGTACTTC. Translating it yields CASSPASGETQYF. The chain couples TRBV18 to TRBJ2-5, with a possible D match to TRBD2 (5 bases). The CDR3 is 13 amino acids. Deletions cut 3 bases from V and 4 bases from J, with 9 bases between. The germline CDR1 and CDR2 sequences are KGHSH and LQKENI.

The rearrangement joins TRBV27 to TRBJ2-5; 12 bases are a match to TRBD2. Germline assignment: CDR1 MNHEY and CDR2 SMNVEV (reference sequence). The ends lost 4 bases at V and 5 bases at J; junction bases unmatched: 8. This CDR3 spans 16 amino acids. This CDR3 is CASSSMTSGSLETQYF. CDR3 DNA sequence: TGTGCCAGCAGTTCAATGACTAGCGGGAGCTTGGAGACCCAGTACTTC.

This clone was found a few times. This chain connects TRBV7-3 to TRBJ1-1, with 9 bases fitting TRBD1. Germline V lookup: CDR1 SGHTA, CDR2 FQGTGA. This CDR3 spans 12 amino acids. The V gene end was trimmed by 5 bases and the J gene end by 11 bases; junction bases not matched to a gene: 6. The CDR3: CASSLGQGAAFF. The CDR3 nucleotides read TGTGCCAGCAGCCTGGGACAGGGTGCGGCTTTCTTT.

V usage is TRBV28 and J usage is TRBJ1-2; tentatively, D is TRBD1 (6 bases). This CDR3 has 14 amino acids. Germline V gene lookup returns CDR1 MDHEN and CDR2 SYDVKM. The germline V and J ends were trimmed by 6 bases and 4 bases, with 15 bases remaining between them. CDR3 DNA sequence: TGTGCCAGCAGACACCCCCAGGGGACCTATGGCTACACCTTC. This translates into CASRHPQGTYGYTF.

The J gene is TRBJ2-3, the V gene TRBV4-1; TRBD2 matches 9 bases. This CDR3 contains 16 residues. Germline V gene data show CDR1 as MGHRA and CDR2 as YSYEKL. Losses at the gene ends were 5 bases for V and 1 base for J; bases not matched to a gene: 7. The DNA of the CDR3 is TGCGCCAGCAGCAAGACTAGCGGTTTGGGCACAGATACGCAGTATTTT. Amino acid sequence: CASSKTSGLGTDTQYF.

V is TRBV6-2 or TRBV6-3 and J is TRBJ1-1; D unresolved. CDR1 and CDR2 (germline): MNHEY, SVGEGT. V dropped 3 bases and J dropped 4 bases, with 9 bases sitting between them. CDR3 length: 13 residues. The CDR3, as DNA: TGTGCCAGCAGTTATTTGTCAGGCACTGAAGCTTTCTTT. This codes for CASSYLSGTEAFF.

The chain carries TRBV7-2 and TRBJ1-1, with 9 bases matching TRBD1. The junction had 6 bases not matched to a gene; V was cut back by 1 base and J by 3 bases. Germline CDR1 is SGHTA and CDR2 is FQGNSA. This CDR3 contains 16 residues. The CDR3 nucleotides read TGTGCCAGCAGCTTAGTGGTACAGGGGGCTTACACTGAAGCTTTCTTT. Protein sequence: CASSLVVQGAYTEAFF.

The CDR3 region has the DNA TGTGCCAGCAGTTTCCTCCCAGGGAGCAATCAGCCCCAGCATTTT. Translation gives CASSFLPGSNQPQHF. The genes are TRBV6-2 or TRBV6-3 and TRBJ1-5; perhaps TRBD1 as D (5 bases). This CDR3 spans 15 amino acids. Per the germline V gene, CDR1 is MNHEY and CDR2 is SVGEGT. Trimming removed 4 bases from V and 1 base from J, with 11 bases in between.

The rearrangement uses TRBV30 and TRBJ2-7, with D possibly TRBD2 on 6 matching bases. The CDR3 is 15 amino acids. CDR1 is GTSNPN, CDR2 SVGIG, per germline (reference sequence). The germline V and J ends were trimmed by 1 base and 0 bases, with 13 bases remaining between them. Here the CDR3 DNA reads TGTGCCTGGAGTGAATTAGTAGCGGACTCCTACGAGCAGTACTTC. This codes for CAWSELVADSYEQYF. The variable domain in full, completed from reference TRBV30 and TRBJ2-7, reads SQTIHQWPATLVQPVGSPLSLECTVEGTSNPNLYWYRQAAGRGLQLLFYSVGIGQISSEVPQNLSASRPQDRQFILSSKKLLLSDSGFYLCAWSELVADSYEQYFGPGTRLTVT.

The chain employs TRBV2 and TRBJ1-5, with a weak D call TRBD1 (5 bases). The CDR3 sequence is 14 residues long. From germline, CDR1 is SNHLY and CDR2 FYNNEI. V dropped 8 bases and J dropped 3 bases, with 14 bases sitting between them. CDR3 residues: CASSLRGSNQPQHF. The DNA of the CDR3 is TGTGCCAGCTCACTAAGGGGTTCCAATCAGCCCCAGCATTTT. The whole variable domain, remainder taken from reference TRBV2 and TRBJ1-5, is EPEVTQTPSHQVTQMGQEVILRCVPISNHLYFYWYRQILGQKVEFLVSFYNNEISEKSEIFDDQFSVERPDGSNFTLKIRSTKLEDSAMYFCASSLRGSNQPQHFGDGTRLSIL.

This sequence joins TRBV6-4 and TRBJ1-5; possible D gene TRBD1, 6 bases. The CDR3 loop spans 16 amino acids. CDR1 and CDR2 from the germline V gene are MRHNA and SNTAGT. The germline V and J ends were trimmed by 1 base and 1 base, with 11 bases remaining between them. CDR3 residues: CASSDCIDRSNQPQHF. DNA for the CDR3: TGTGCCAGCAGTGACTGCATCGACAGGAGCAATCAGCCCCAGCATTTT.

CDR3 sequence: CASTTTPAGYNNEQFF. Written as DNA, the CDR3 is TGTGCCAGTACCACGACCCCGGCGGGATACAACAATGAGCAGTTCTTC. The chain recombines TRBV19 with TRBJ2-1, with a weak D call TRBD2 (6 bases). The CDR3 is 16 residues long. V was clipped by 7 bases and J by 5 bases, with 21 bases between them. Germline CDR1 LNHDA, CDR2 SQIVND (reference sequence).

This clone has only one observation. The V call is TRBV21-1, the J call TRBJ2-1; the table's D call, TRBD2, was not checked against the DNA. TRBV21-1 is described as a pseudogene. This CDR3 is built from 20 residues. This CDR3 reads CASSKVRTSGRASSYNEQFF. The CDR3 DNA reads TGTGCCAGCAGCAAAGTAAGAACTAGCGGGAGGGCGAGCTCCTACAATGAGCAGTTCTTC.

This clone was observed a handful of times. The V and J genes are TRBV27 and TRBJ1-2; D is ambiguous. The CDR3 runs to 14 residues. Trimming took 6 bases from V and 4 from J, leaving 15 bases between them. Germline V gene sequence: CDR1 MNHEY, CDR2 SMNVEV (reference sequence). The CDR3 spells CASSDSGEGYGYTF. For the CDR3, the DNA is TGTGCCAGCAGCGACTCCGGTGAGGGCTATGGCTACACCTTC.

This clone was detected only once. The identical CDR3 is also encoded by other nucleotide sequences in the sample. This chain joins TRBV2 and TRBJ2-5; 8 bases match TRBD1. CDR3 length: 12 residues. Germline-derived CDR1 and CDR2 are SNHLY and FYNNEI. The V gene end was trimmed by 6 bases and the J gene end by 3 bases; junction bases not matched to a gene: 0. The CDR3 here is CASRDREETQYF. CDR3 nucleotide sequence: TGTGCCAGCAGGGACAGGGAAGAGACCCAGTACTTC.

V and J are TRBV15 and TRBJ1-1; tentatively, D is TRBD1 (5 bases). Germline CDR1 and CDR2: LNHNV and YYDKDF (reference sequence). V was clipped by 1 base and J by 2 bases, with 11 bases between them. CDR3 size: 15 residues. The CDR3 bases are TGTGCCACCAGCAGAGTAGGGGTATCAAACACTGAAGCTTTCTTT. Its protein is CATSRVGVSNTEAFF.

This sequence joins TRBV29-1 and TRBJ2-3; unclear D gene. Germline V gene sequence: CDR1 SQVTM, CDR2 ANQGSEA. V lost 8 bases, J lost 5 bases, and 11 bases lay in between. The CDR3 totals 11 residues. CDR3: CSKTLGDTQYF. CDR3 sequence (DNA): TGCAGCAAAACGCTAGGAGATACGCAGTATTTT.

This chain joins TRBV4-1 and TRBJ2-1, with TRBD2 identical over 9 bases. The CDR3 loop spans 17 amino acids. V was pared by 0 bases and J by 2 bases, with 5 bases of the junction left unmatched. The germline V gene has CDR1 MGHRA and CDR2 YSYEKL. CDR3 bases: TGCGCCAGCAGCCAAGATAAGGGACTAGCCACCTACAATGAGCAGTTCTTC. Amino acid sequence: CASSQDKGLATYNEQFF.